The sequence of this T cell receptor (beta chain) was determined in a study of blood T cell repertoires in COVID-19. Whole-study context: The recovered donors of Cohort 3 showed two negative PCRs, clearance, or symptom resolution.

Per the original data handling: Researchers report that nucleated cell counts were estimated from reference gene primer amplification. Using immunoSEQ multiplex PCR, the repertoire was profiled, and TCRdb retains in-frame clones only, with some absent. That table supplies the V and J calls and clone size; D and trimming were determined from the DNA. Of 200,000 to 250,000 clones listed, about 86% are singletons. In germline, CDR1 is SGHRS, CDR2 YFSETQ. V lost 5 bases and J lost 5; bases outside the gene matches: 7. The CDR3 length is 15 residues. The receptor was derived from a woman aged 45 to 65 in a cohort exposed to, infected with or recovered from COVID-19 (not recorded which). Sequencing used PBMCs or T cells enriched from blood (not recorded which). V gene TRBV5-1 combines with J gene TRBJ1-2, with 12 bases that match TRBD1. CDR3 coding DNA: TGCGCCAGCAGTCCCGGGACAGGGGGCCGATATGGCTACACCTTC. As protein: CASSPGTGGRYGYTF.